The 15 T cell receptor beta chains below all came from one sample that was sequenced in a study of identical twins. From the 5' RACE reads, TCRdb called clonotypes with MiXCR, one entry per CDR3 protein. The sample has roughly 260,000 distinct CDR3 sequences; approximately 7.3% are singletons. This sample also appeared in a second study, on yellow fever vaccine responses in identical twins.

The sequenced sample consisted of CD8+ T cells sorted from blood. These receptors originate from a woman under 30 in good health.

The chain carries TRBV7-9 and TRBJ2-5, with D perhaps being TRBD1 or TRBD2 (5 bases each). Germline CDR1 reads SEHNR; CDR2 reads FQNEAQ (reference sequence). This CDR3 has 17 residues. Between the trimmed V and J ends, which lost 6 bases and 1 base, there was a span of 21 bases. CDR3 sequence: CASSSGTEPEVQETQYF. The CDR3, as DNA: TGTGCCAGCAGTTCCGGGACGGAGCCTGAGGTCCAAGAGACCCAGTACTTC.

This clonotype was observed many times. This chain links TRBV29-1 with TRBJ2-7; 9 bases are a match to TRBD1. The V and J ends lost 6 bases and 4 bases, in that order; junction bases with no gene match: 7. Germline values: CDR1 SQVTM, CDR2 ANQGSEA. CDR3 length: 13 residues. Here the CDR3 DNA reads TGCAGCGTCCAGGGGGACAGGGTTTACGAGCAGTACTTC. Encoded protein: CSVQGDRVYEQYF.

In its sample, this clonotype was seen a few times. The chain carries TRBV7-9 and TRBJ2-2; no firm D call. The CDR3 is made up of 13 amino acids. The V gene lost 5 bases and the J gene lost 3 bases, with 7 bases spanning the gap. Germline assignment: CDR1 SEHNR and CDR2 FQNEAQ (reference sequence). The CDR3 sequence: CASSPWDTGELFF. The CDR3 DNA reads TGTGCCAGCAGCCCTTGGGACACCGGGGAGCTGTTTTTT.

Only a few counts were recorded for this clonotype. The genes are TRBV29-1 and TRBJ2-3; TRBD1 matches 9 bases. The trim removed 3 bases at V and 3 bases at J, leaving 7 bases unmatched. This CDR3 spans 15 amino acids. Germline V lookup: CDR1 SQVTM, CDR2 ANQGSEA. The CDR3 nucleotides are TGCAGCGTTGACTCCCGGGACAGGGAAACAGATACGCAGTATTTT. Encoded protein: CSVDSRDRETDTQYF.

The CDR3 here is CSARYPPRETEAFF. CDR3 DNA sequence: TGCAGTGCTAGATACCCCCCCCGAGAAACTGAAGCTTTCTTT. The chain couples TRBV20-1 to TRBJ1-1; D is undetermined. V gave up 2 bases and J gave up 5 bases, with 15 bases separating them. The germline gives CDR1 DFQATT, CDR2 SNEGSKA (reference sequence). CDR3 size: 14 residues.

A few counts support this clonotype. This chain uses TRBV5-1 with TRBJ2-2, with D possibly matching TRBD2 (6 bases). The CDR3 sequence is 16 residues long. Trimming cost V 4 bases and J 4 bases, with 17 bases left between them. CDR1 SGHRS and CDR2 YFSETQ come from the germline V gene. DNA of the CDR3: TGCGCCAGCAGCAACTTCGGCGGGGACTTCACCGGGGAGCTGTTTTTT. Its translation: CASSNFGGDFTGELFF.

J is TRBJ2-5 and V is TRBV4-2; the D gene is possibly TRBD1 (5 bases). The V gene's germline CDR1 is LGHNA and CDR2 YNFKEQ. V lost 2 bases, J lost 2 bases, and 15 bases lay in between. The CDR3 runs 16 residues. The chain's CDR3 is CASSQSYPGWQETQYF. CDR3 sequence (DNA): TGTGCCAGCAGCCAATCATACCCAGGGTGGCAAGAGACCCAGTACTTC.

The genes are TRBV20-1 and TRBJ1-2, with D possibly matching TRBD1 (5 bases). Germline-derived CDR1 and CDR2 are DFQATT and SNEGSKA (reference sequence). This CDR3 region has 15 residues. V dropped 4 bases and J dropped 8 bases, with 23 bases sitting between them. Here the CDR3 DNA reads TGCAGTGCTATGACCGGCGACAGTGAACCTAGGGGCTACACCTTC. Its translation: CSAMTGDSEPRGYTF.

This clonotype was observed at least ten times. The chain recombines TRBV12-3 or TRBV12-4 with TRBJ2-1, with D perhaps TRBD1 (5 bases). V was clipped by 5 bases and J by 0 bases, with 11 bases between them. The CDR3 has 15 residues. The CDR3 DNA reads as TGTGCCAGCAGTCCCACAGGCTACTCCTACAATGAGCAGTTCTTC. Translation: CASSPTGYSYNEQFF.

This clonotype was seen only once. The V gene is TRBV21-1, the J gene TRBJ2-2; the table's D call of TRBD1 was not tested on the DNA. TRBV21-1 is a pseudogene segment. CDR3 length: 16 residues. The CDR3 protein is CASRRPDTRNTGELFF. The CDR3 bases are TGTGCCAGCAGACGCCCCGACACCAGAAACACCGGGGAGCTGTTTTTT.

This sequence joins TRBV5-6 and TRBJ2-3, with TRBD2 identical over 7 bases. V shed 4 bases and J 1 base; nucleotides not matched to a gene: 6. The CDR3 runs to 15 residues. Germline CDR1 reads SGHDT; CDR2 reads YYEEEE. CDR3 region: CASSGRGVGTDTQYF. CDR3 nucleotide sequence: TGTGCCAGCAGCGGGAGGGGAGTGGGCACAGATACGCAGTATTTT.

This clonotype was seen ten or more times. This chain connects TRBV5-6 to TRBJ2-2, with 11 bases aligning to TRBD2. Trimming at V came to 6 bases and at J to 4 bases, leaving 11 bases not matched to a gene. This CDR3 region has 17 residues. The germline CDR1 and CDR2 sequences are SGHDT and YYEEEE. Written as DNA, the CDR3 is TGTGCCAGCACCGTAGAGACGGGACTAGCGGCCACCGGGGAGCTGTTTTTT. Encoded protein: CASTVETGLAATGELFF. Full variable domain (missing parts from reference TRBV5-6 and TRBJ2-2): DAGVTQSPTHLIKTRGQQVTLRCSPKSGHDTVSWYQQALGQGPQFIFQYYEEEERQRGNFPDRFSGHQFPNYSSELNVNALLLGDSALYLCASTVETGLAATGELFFGEGSRLTVL.

The sample holds a few counts of this clonotype. The V and J genes are TRBV20-1 and TRBJ1-2; D may be TRBD1 (6 bases). The CDR3 contains 15 residues. The germline CDR1 and CDR2 sequences are DFQATT and SNEGSKA (reference sequence). V was shortened by 5 bases and J by 2 bases, with 18 bases between the two germline ends. CDR3 sequence: CSAPHTGPTNYGYTF. The CDR3 DNA is TGCAGTGCTCCCCATACAGGGCCTACCAACTATGGCTACACCTTC.

The sample holds many counts of this clonotype. This chain uses TRBV12-3 or TRBV12-4 with TRBJ2-5; perhaps D is TRBD1 or TRBD2 (6 bases each). This CDR3 has 14 residues. V lost 5 bases and J 5 bases, leaving 15 bases between the germline ends. CDR3 nucleotide sequence: TGTGCCAGCAGTCCGGGGGCGACCGGGGAGACCCAGTACTTC. It is translated as CASSPGATGETQYF.

The chain employs TRBV5-1 and TRBJ1-2; 9 nucleotides agree with TRBD1. CDR1 and CDR2 (germline): SGHRS, YFSETQ. Losses at the gene ends were 1 base for V and 1 base for J; bases not matched to a gene: 17. This CDR3 is built from 20 residues. The CDR3 here is CASSLPGGQGPPMGNYGYTF. The CDR3 DNA reads as TGCGCCAGCAGCTTGCCCGGGGGACAGGGCCCGCCAATGGGTAACTATGGCTACACCTTC.